The 30 T cell receptor beta chains in this list originate from one sample, sequenced in a study of prognosis after radiotherapy for stage I lung cancer. Using two-round multiplex PCR, the authors amplified TCR beta CDR3 from genomic DNA. Each TRBV and TRBJ gene had its own primer in the first PCR round. TCRdb passed the multiplex PCR reads through MiXCR, listing each CDR3 protein once. The table records over 45,000 distinct CDR3 sequences, about a quarter of them present only once. The starting material was PBMCs, obtained before or after stereotactic body radiation therapy (not recorded which). Receptor source: a donor aged 50 or older with non-small cell lung cancer.

A note on this clonotype: A much larger clone differs from this one at a single base, so this may be a read error. The chain joins TRBV3-1 to TRBJ2-7; weak D call: TRBD1 (6 bases). The CDR3 sequence is 15 residues long. The V gene's germline CDR1 is LGHDT and CDR2 YNNKEL (reference sequence). CDR3 sequence reads: CASSQSDRYGFEHYF. In DNA, the CDR3 is TGTGCCAGCAGCCAATCTGACAGGTATGGGTTTGAGCATTACTTC.

The J gene is TRBJ2-6, the V gene TRBV6-2 or TRBV6-3, with unresolved D. This CDR3 comprises 14 residues. Germline V gene data show CDR1 as MNHEY and CDR2 as SVGEGT. The V end lost 6 bases, the J end lost 6 bases, and 12 bases lay between the germline ends. The CDR3 nucleotides read TGTGCCAGCAGGCGGATTTCGTTGGCCAACGTCCTGACTTTC. Translation gives CASRRISLANVLTF.

The V call is TRBV9, the J call TRBJ2-1; D call uncertain. The CDR3 length is 13 residues. Trimming took off 1 base at V and 5 bases at J, with 7 bases between the two ends. The germline V gene has CDR1 SGDLS and CDR2 YYNGEE. The CDR3 coding sequence is TGTGCCAGCAGCGTACGGTCAAACAATGAGCAGTTCTTC. Residues: CASSVRSNNEQFF.

This chain links TRBV7-3 with TRBJ2-2; possible D gene TRBD1, 6 bases. From germline, CDR1 is SGHTA and CDR2 FQGTGA. The CDR3 totals 16 residues. Trimming took off 3 bases at V and 2 bases at J, with 13 bases between the two ends. The CDR3 sequence: CASSFLGQKNTGELFF. CDR3 DNA sequence: TGTGCCAGCAGCTTCCTCGGACAGAAAAACACCGGGGAGCTGTTTTTT.

Comment on this clonotype: Just one base apart from a much larger clone, this may be a read error. This chain connects TRBV12-3 or TRBV12-4 to TRBJ2-4; 7 nucleotides match TRBD2. This CDR3 has 16 residues. For the CDR3, the DNA is TGTGCCAGCAGCTCTGGGGACTACCTAGCCAAAAACATTCACTACTTC. Encoded protein: CASSSGDYLAKNIHYF.

The table lists this clonotype with many counts. The chain uses TRBV5-1 and TRBJ2-2; TRBD2 might be the D (6 bases). V lost 1 base, J lost 5 bases, and 12 bases lay in between. This CDR3 spans 15 amino acids. The germline CDR1 and CDR2 sequences are SGHRS and YFSETQ. CDR3 nucleotides: TGCGCCAGCAGCTTGATACCGGGGGTAACCGGGGAGCTGTTTTTT. It is translated as CASSLIPGVTGELFF.

This clonotype was found many times. V usage is TRBV5-5 and J usage is TRBJ1-5; TRBD1 might be the D (6 bases). V lost 2 bases and J lost 3, with 12 bases in between. CDR3 size: 15 residues. Germline V lookup: CDR1 SGHKS, CDR2 YYEKEE (reference sequence). The CDR3 loop is CASSLGGPFNQPQHF. CDR3 nucleotide sequence: TGTGCCAGCAGCTTAGGGGGGCCCTTCAATCAGCCCCAGCATTTT.

This clonotype has at least ten counts. The chain recombines TRBV19 with TRBJ1-1; D not resolved. This CDR3 is built from 13 residues. Germline V gene data show CDR1 as LNHDA and CDR2 as SQIVND (reference sequence). V lost 7 bases and J lost 0, with 9 bases in between. This CDR3 reads CASTDTMNTEAFF. In DNA, the CDR3 is TGTGCCAGTACCGACACGATGAACACTGAAGCTTTCTTT.

Ten or more counts support this clonotype. V gene TRBV12-3 or TRBV12-4 combines with J gene TRBJ2-1, with TRBD1 matching over 7 bases. This CDR3 region has 15 residues. V shed 2 bases, J shed 3 bases, and the junction held 4 bases outside the gene matches. The CDR3 nucleotides read TGTGCCAGCAGTTTACCGGGACAGAGCTACAATGAGCAGTTCTTC. This encodes CASSLPGQSYNEQFF.

Many counts were recorded for this clonotype. The gene calls are TRBV3-1 and TRBJ1-2; D is possibly TRBD1 (6 bases). The CDR3 loop spans 16 amino acids. CDR1 LGHDT and CDR2 YNNKEL come from the germline V gene (reference sequence). The germline V and J ends were trimmed by 1 base and 6 bases, with 18 bases remaining between them. The CDR3 sequence is CASSQGRGARSNGYTF. CDR3 DNA sequence: TGTGCCAGCAGCCAAGGGAGGGGGGCGCGGTCTAATGGCTACACCTTC.

This clonotype has at least ten counts. The J gene is TRBJ1-2, the V gene TRBV4-3; no firm D call. V lost 0 bases and J lost 1, with 9 bases in between. This CDR3 comprises 15 residues. From germline, CDR1 is LGHNA and CDR2 YSLEER. CDR3 in DNA: TGCGCCAGCAGCCAAGATTACCAGAATAACTATGGCTACACCTTC. Translating it yields CASSQDYQNNYGYTF.

This clonotype turned up a few times. This may be a read error: a much more frequent sequence differs by one nucleotide. The chain has TRBV2 and TRBJ1-4, with 9 bases matching TRBD1. Germline CDR1 reads SNHLY; CDR2 reads FYNNEI. The CDR3 runs 13 residues. V shed 7 bases, J shed 12 bases, and the junction held 9 bases outside the gene matches. The CDR3 loop is CASNGQGRGELFF. CDR3 sequence (DNA): TGTGCCAGCAATGGACAGGGGAGAGGGGAACTGTTTTTT.

In its sample, this clonotype was seen many times. This chain connects TRBV7-2 to TRBJ1-5; D gene ambiguous. Germline loops: CDR1 SGHTA, CDR2 FQGNSA. The V and J ends lost 5 bases and 4 bases respectively, with 12 bases between them. CDR3 length: 14 amino acids. The CDR3 is CASSANLGNQPQHF. The CDR3 region has the DNA TGTGCCAGCAGCGCCAACTTGGGGAATCAGCCCCAGCATTTT.

This clonotype was seen many times. V gene TRBV6-1 combines with J gene TRBJ2-2; D ambiguous. The CDR3 sequence is 13 residues long. V lost 4 bases to trimming and J lost 4 bases, with 7 bases between them. CDR1 is MNHNS and CDR2 is SASEGT in the germline V gene. The CDR3 here is CASSGITTGELFF. The DNA of the CDR3 is TGTGCCAGCAGTGGAATCACCACCGGGGAGCTGTTTTTT.

This clonotype came up many times. The V call is TRBV19, the J call TRBJ2-7; TRBD1 agrees at 9 bases. Trimming cost V 3 bases and J 6 bases; bases outside gene matches: 3. This CDR3 region has 13 residues. Germline V gene data show CDR1 as LNHDA and CDR2 as SQIVND (reference sequence). CDR3 coding DNA: TGTGCCAGTAGTATGGACAGGGGCCGCGAGCAGTACTTC. This sequence encodes CASSMDRGREQYF.

The chain employs TRBV28 and TRBJ2-6, with D perhaps given as TRBD1 or TRBD2 (5 bases each). Between the trimmed V and J ends, which lost 4 bases and 2 bases, there was a span of 18 bases. CDR1 is MDHEN, CDR2 SYDVKM, per germline. This CDR3 comprises 18 residues. DNA of the CDR3: TGTGCCAGCAGTTGCCGGGGTACCCGGGACCCTGGGGCCAACGTCCTGACTTTC. Protein sequence: CASSCRGTRDPGANVLTF.

Note on this clonotype: Given a much more abundant clone one base away, this may be a read error. This sequence joins TRBV7-2 and TRBJ2-1; tentatively, D is TRBD1 or TRBD2 (5 bases each). The CDR3 covers 14 residues. Germline lookup yields CDR1 SGHTA and CDR2 FQGNSA. The CDR3, as DNA: TGTGCCAGCAGCTCCCCGGGGCCCTACAATGAGCATTTCTTC. Protein sequence: CASSSPGPYNEHFF.

This clonotype was recorded many times. The V call is TRBV20-1, the J call TRBJ2-7, with a tentative D call TRBD2 (7 bases). The CDR3 totals 15 residues. Germline V lookup: CDR1 DFQATT, CDR2 SNEGSKA (reference sequence). Trimming shortened V by 3 bases and J by 3 bases, and 18 bases separated the two germline ends. DNA of the CDR3: TGCAGTGCTAGTAGGGGGGCGGGGGCGAGCTACGAGCAGTACTTC. It yields the protein CSASRGAGASYEQYF.

This clonotype has only a few counts. CDR3 nucleotide sequence: TGCAGTGCTAGAGATCGCCAGAGGGCGGGGAATGAGCAGTTCTTC. It translates to CSARDRQRAGNEQFF. V and J are TRBV20-1 and TRBJ2-1; a possible D gene is TRBD2 (6 bases). From germline, CDR1 is DFQATT and CDR2 SNEGSKA (reference sequence). Trimming removed 0 bases from V and 7 bases from J, with 16 bases in between. CDR3 size: 15 residues.

Many counts were recorded for this clonotype. The genes are TRBV6-2 or TRBV6-3 and TRBJ1-5; D is ambiguous. The V gene lost 7 bases and the J gene lost 4 bases, with 14 bases spanning the gap. The germline gives CDR1 MNHEY, CDR2 SVGEGT. The CDR3 totals 14 residues. The CDR3 loop reads CASTRAGFNQPQHF. The CDR3 DNA reads as TGTGCCAGCACCAGAGCCGGGTTTAATCAGCCCCAGCATTTT.

The chain is built from TRBV29-1 and TRBJ1-1; no firm D call. The V and J ends lost 3 bases and 0 bases respectively, with 11 bases between them. In germline, CDR1 is SQVTM, CDR2 ANQGSEA. The CDR3 has 14 residues. This CDR3 reads CSVEVAAMNTEAFF. The CDR3 DNA follows: TGCAGCGTTGAGGTTGCAGCCATGAACACTGAAGCTTTCTTT.

This clonotype occurred many times. V and J are TRBV5-4 and TRBJ2-7; D is undetermined. The CDR3 length is 12 residues. CDR1 and CDR2 (germline): SGHNT, YYREEE (reference sequence). V dropped 3 bases and J dropped 6 bases, with 10 bases sitting between them. The CDR3 DNA sequence: TGTGCCAGCAGCTACCCAGTAGGCGAGCAGTACTTC. Its translation: CASSYPVGEQYF.

This clonotype has ten or more counts. The chain employs TRBV5-1 and TRBJ2-3; 8 bases match TRBD1. The CDR3 is made up of 14 amino acids. Per germline, CDR1 SGHRS and CDR2 YFSETQ. Trimming cost V 0 bases and J 4 bases; bases outside gene matches: 1. CDR3 sequence reads: CASSLGQGSDTQYF. The CDR3, as DNA: TGCGCCAGCAGCTTGGGACAGGGGTCAGATACGCAGTATTTT.

This clonotype was found a few times. J is TRBJ1-5 and V is TRBV20-1; weak D call: TRBD1 (6 bases). The germline gives CDR1 DFQATT, CDR2 SNEGSKA (reference sequence). This CDR3 has 13 residues. Trimming stripped 5 bases from V and 6 bases from J, with 14 bases between. In DNA form, the CDR3 reads TGCAGTGCTGCGCTAGGGGGACGTCAGCCCCAGCATTTT. Translated: CSAALGGRQPQHF.

This clonotype was counted at least ten times. The J gene is TRBJ2-1, the V gene TRBV5-1; the D is unclear. Germline loops: CDR1 SGHRS, CDR2 YFSETQ. V lost 5 bases to trimming and J lost 3 bases, with 15 bases between them. There are 15 residues in the CDR3. The CDR3 region is CASSTPPASYNEQFF. CDR3 nucleotides: TGCGCCAGCAGTACTCCCCCGGCCAGCTACAATGAGCAGTTCTTC.

This clonotype was counted many times. V gene TRBV20-1 combines with J gene TRBJ1-1; D not certain. Trimming took 3 bases from V and 6 from J, leaving 8 bases between them. The CDR3 contains 11 residues. Germline assignment: CDR1 DFQATT and CDR2 SNEGSKA (reference sequence). The CDR3 sequence is CSASRDPEAFF. The CDR3 DNA reads TGCAGTGCTAGCAGAGATCCTGAAGCTTTCTTT.

Only a few counts were recorded for this clonotype. This may stem from a read error, because a much larger clone lies one nucleotide away. This chain connects TRBV6-1 to TRBJ2-1; 7 nucleotides align to TRBD2. Germline CDR1 MNHNS, CDR2 SASEGT. The length of the CDR3 is 15 residues. The CDR3 sequence: CASSPRGSGPNEKFF. In nucleotides, the CDR3 is TGTGCCAGCAGTCCCCGGGGTAGCGGGCCCAATGAGAAGTTCTTC.

With respect to this clonotype: A much larger clone differs by one base, so this may be a read error. This sequence joins TRBV30 and TRBJ2-1; possibly TRBD1 for D (6 bases). Germline V gives CDR1 GTSNPN, CDR2 SVGIG (reference sequence). The CDR3 spans 13 residues. The germline V and J ends were trimmed by 2 bases and 12 bases, with 17 bases remaining between them. CDR3 amino acids: CAWSLGASRGQFF. DNA for the CDR3: TGTGCCTGGAGTCTGGGGGCCAGCCGGGGGCAGTTCTTC.

This clonotype has ten or more counts. V gene TRBV9 combines with J gene TRBJ1-1; D perhaps matches TRBD1 (5 bases). The CDR3 loop spans 15 amino acids. The ends were cut back, 4 bases at V and 3 bases at J, with 16 bases in the middle. Germline assignment: CDR1 SGDLS and CDR2 YYNGEE. Here the CDR3 reads CASSKDQGSDTEAFF. The CDR3 DNA sequence: TGTGCCAGCAGCAAGGATCAGGGTTCGGACACTGAAGCTTTCTTT.

This clonotype was recorded at least ten times. V gene TRBV12-3 or TRBV12-4 combines with J gene TRBJ1-2; TRBD1 might be the D (6 bases). V lost 4 bases and J lost 3, with 9 bases in between. The CDR3 is 13 residues long. The CDR3 region is CASSWDTYYGYTF. The CDR3 DNA follows: TGTGCCAGCAGTTGGGACACTTACTATGGCTACACCTTC.